These T cell receptor beta chains were read from a single sample in a study of blood T cell repertoires in COVID-19. Libraries were prepared by immunoSEQ multiplex PCR; TCRdb keeps only in-frame clonotypes and omits some of them. Among 220,000 or so clones listed, around 83% were seen once. The sequencing sample was made of peripheral blood. The source of these receptors is a woman in her fifties or sixties with COVID-19, enrolled during active disease. Each CDR3 is given with its conserved first and last residue. Fields, in order: CDR3 length, clone size, J gene, V gene, D gene, CDR3 protein, CDR3 DNA. D genes are given only for firm matches. Size is omitted from some rows. Given values are once, few, many or a class for expanded clones.

16	.	TRBJ2-3	TRBV24-1	TRBD1	CATSDYRQGLGDTQYF	TGTGCCACCAGTGATTATCGACAGGGATTAGGCGATACGCAGTATTTT
14	.	TRBJ1-2	TRBV9	.	CASSVDGPQGINTF	TGTGCCAGCAGCGTAGACGGACCCCAGGGGATAAACACCTTC
15	.	TRBJ2-3	TRBV5-4	TRBD2	CASSERGGLTDTQYF	TGTGCCAGCAGCGAGCGGGGGGGCTTGACAGATACGCAGTATTTT
15	few	TRBJ1-1	TRBV2	TRBD1	CASRPLDRAGTEAFF	TGTGCCAGCAGGCCCTTAGACAGGGCTGGGACTGAAGCTTTCTTT
17	.	TRBJ1-1	TRBV28	TRBD1	CASSRSTGTGGTTEAFF	TGTGCCAGCAGCCGGTCCACCGGGACAGGGGGGACCACTGAAGCTTTCTTT
16	.	TRBJ2-1	TRBV6-2/TRBV6-3	TRBD2	CASSSVAGVSYNEQFF	TGTGCCAGCAGTTCCGTAGCGGGGGTCTCCTACAATGAGCAGTTCTTC
15	.	TRBJ1-5	TRBV7-2	TRBD1	CASSLRTGSAQPQHF	TGTGCCAGCAGCTTAAGGACAGGGTCAGCTCAGCCCCAGCATTTT
20	.	TRBJ2-1	TRBV24-1	TRBD2	CATSDPRTSGGQRSYNEQFF	TGTGCCACCAGTGACCCGCGGACTAGCGGGGGCCAACGCTCCTACAATGAGCAGTTCTTC
15	.	TRBJ1-4	TRBV30	.	CAWTRGLATNEKLFF	TGTGCCTGGACTAGGGGCCTTGCAACTAATGAAAAACTGTTTTTT
12	.	TRBJ1-1	TRBV19	TRBD1	CATRQGSTEAFF	TGTGCCACCAGACAGGGGTCGACTGAAGCTTTCTTT
15	.	TRBJ2-7	TRBV28	.	CASSPAGGKTYEQYF	TGTGCCAGCTCCCCGGCCGGCGGGAAGACCTACGAGCAGTACTTC
15	.	TRBJ2-7	TRBV4-1	.	CASSQDRGIFYEQYF	TGCGCCAGCAGCCAAGATCGGGGGATATTTTACGAGCAGTACTTC
14	.	TRBJ1-5	TRBV24-1	.	CATSGQGGNQPQHF	TGTGCCACCAGTGGGCAGGGCGGCAATCAGCCCCAGCATTTT
17	.	TRBJ2-5	TRBV5-1	TRBD2	CASSPGLAGGGRETQYF	TGCGCCAGCAGCCCTGGACTAGCGGGGGGAGGGAGAGAGACCCAGTACTTC
13	once	TRBJ1-2	TRBV28	.	CASSLPGARGYTF	TGTGCCAGCAGTTTACCAGGGGCGCGCGGCTACACCTTC
12	.	TRBJ2-5	TRBV29-1	.	CSVEAGRETQYF	TGCAGCGTTGAGGCAGGGCGAGAGACCCAGTACTTC
14	.	TRBJ2-1	TRBV7-2	.	CASSLAGGLNEQFF	TGTGCCAGCAGCTTAGCGGGGGGGCTCAATGAGCAGTTCTTC
15	.	TRBJ1-6	TRBV6-7	TRBD1	CASSFPGQPSRALHF	TGTGCCAGCAGTTTCCCGGGACAGCCTTCCAGGGCCCTCCACTTT
16	.	TRBJ2-7	TRBV5-1	.	CASSPSMDRSSYEQYF	TGCGCCAGCAGCCCTTCCATGGACAGAAGCTCCTACGAGCAGTACTTC
15	.	TRBJ1-6	TRBV11-2	TRBD1	CASTLGIQGNSPLHF	TGTGCCAGCACCCTAGGGATACAGGGGAATTCACCCCTCCACTTT
13	.	TRBJ2-5	TRBV11-2	TRBD1	CASSFTGEETQYF	TGTGCCAGCAGCTTTACAGGGGAGGAGACCCAGTACTTC
15	.	TRBJ2-3	TRBV5-1	TRBD2	CASSSTSGGRDTQYF	TGCGCCAGCAGCTCCACTAGCGGGGGGAGGGATACGCAGTATTTT
16	.	TRBJ2-3	TRBV7-9	TRBD1	CASSLTGGRSTDTQYF	TGTGCCAGCAGCTTAACAGGGGGTCGGAGCACAGATACGCAGTATTTT
15	.	TRBJ1-2	TRBV7-2	TRBD1	CASSRSTGIDYGYTF	TGTGCCAGCAGCCGTTCGACAGGGATCGACTATGGCTACACCTTC
14	.	TRBJ2-2	TRBV2	TRBD1	CASVLTGGGGELFF	TGTGCCAGCGTACTGACAGGGGGAGGCGGGGAGCTGTTTTTT
13	.	TRBJ1-1	TRBV5-1	.	CASSMPGNTEAFF	TGCGCCAGCAGTATGCCAGGTAACACTGAAGCTTTCTTT
13	.	TRBJ2-7	TRBV12-3/TRBV12-4	TRBD1	CASSPDRAHEQYF	TGTGCCAGCAGCCCAGACAGGGCCCACGAGCAGTACTTC
12	.	TRBJ1-5	TRBV6-6	TRBD1	CASGTVNQPQHF	TGTGCCAGCGGGACAGTCAATCAGCCCCAGCATTTT
15	.	TRBJ1-2	TRBV20-1	TRBD1	CSASKEAGGFYGYTF	TGCAGTGCTAGTAAGGAGGCAGGGGGCTTCTATGGCTACACCTTC
14	.	TRBJ1-2	TRBV5-5	.	CASSLDGGNYGYTF	TGTGCCAGCAGCTTGGATGGCGGGAACTATGGCTACACCTTC
15	.	TRBJ1-1	TRBV4-1	.	CASSSGGGLWTEAFF	TGCGCCAGCAGCTCCGGGGGGGGGCTGTGGACTGAAGCTTTCTTT
17	.	TRBJ2-2	TRBV6-2/TRBV6-3	TRBD1	CASSKIRTGSNTGELFF	TGTGCCAGCAGTAAAATCCGGACAGGGTCGAACACCGGGGAGCTGTTTTTT
17	.	TRBJ1-2	TRBV14	TRBD1	CASSHRDRGTHNYGYTF	TGTGCCAGCAGCCACCGGGACAGGGGCACCCATAACTATGGCTACACCTTC
14	.	TRBJ2-1	TRBV19	TRBD1	CASSRTGGPTEQFF	TGTGCCAGTAGTCGGACAGGGGGCCCCACTGAGCAGTTCTTC
16	.	TRBJ2-3	TRBV7-6	TRBD2	CASSLPGLAGGDTQYF	TGTGCCAGCAGCCTTCCGGGACTAGCGGGGGGGGATACGCAGTATTTT
18	few	TRBJ1-6	TRBV14	.	CASSQGGWVSTRGSPLHF	TGTGCCAGCAGCCAAGGGGGCTGGGTATCGACAAGGGGGTCACCCCTCCACTTT
16	.	TRBJ1-3	TRBV6-1	TRBD1	CASSAEQGTSGNTIYF	TGTGCCAGCAGTGCAGAACAGGGGACGAGTGGAAACACCATATATTTT
13	.	TRBJ1-6	TRBV21-1	.	CCVAGVFNSPLHF	TGTTGCGTTGCAGGGGTCTTTAATTCACCCCTCCACTTT
15	.	TRBJ1-1	TRBV5-6	TRBD1	CASSFRRAGGAEAFF	TGTGCCAGCAGCTTCAGAAGAGCAGGGGGCGCGGAAGCTTTCTTT
15	.	TRBJ1-2	TRBV2	.	CASIPGPGFYGGNTF	TGTGCCAGCATCCCTGGTCCGGGATTCTATGGCGGGAACACCTTC
16	.	TRBJ2-2	TRBV6-5	.	CASSYRGGAGTGELFF	TGTGCCAGCAGTTACCGAGGGGGGGCTGGCACCGGGGAGCTGTTTTTT
16	.	TRBJ1-4	TRBV5-1	TRBD1	CASSLGGTGFGEKLFF	TGCGCCAGCAGCTTGGGCGGGACAGGGTTCGGTGAAAAACTGTTTTTT
15	.	TRBJ2-1	TRBV30	.	CAWSVRGASYNEQFF	TGTGCCTGGAGTGTTAGGGGTGCATCCTACAATGAGCAGTTCTTC
13	.	TRBJ1-2	TRBV2	.	CASSENSYYGYTF	TGTGCCAGCAGTGAAAACAGCTACTATGGCTACACCTTC
15	.	TRBJ1-2	TRBV9	.	CASSVAFRGNYGYTF	TGTGCCAGCAGCGTAGCTTTCCGGGGAAACTATGGCTACACCTTC